Below are 9 T cell receptor beta chains sequenced from a single sample in a study of T cells in tuberculosis. Generated by immunoSEQ multiplex PCR, the TCRdb table keeps only in-frame clones and is missing some. The repertoire holds 20,000 to 25,000 clones, roughly nine tenths seen once, with roughly a sixth in the top ten. Sequenced material: PBMCs. These receptors were taken from a donor aged 10 to 29 with latent tuberculosis or without tuberculosis infection. Some clones in this sample may be carry-over from other donors' samples.

This clone has a handful of counts. The chain employs TRBV4-1 and TRBJ2-1; possible D gene TRBD2, 6 bases. Germline CDR1 reads MGHRA; CDR2 reads YSYEKL. This CDR3 comprises 12 residues. V was clipped by 3 bases and J by 7 bases, with 7 bases between them. The chain's CDR3 is CASSHGGNEQFF. The CDR3 DNA reads TGCGCCAGCAGCCACGGAGGGAATGAGCAGTTCTTC.

CDR3 DNA sequence: TGTGCCAGCAGCTTCCAAATCCTAGCGGTGAGCGGGGAGACCCAGTACTTC. It specifies CASSFQILAVSGETQYF. The chain has TRBV7-9 and TRBJ2-5; 7 positions agree with TRBD2. The ends lost 3 bases at V and 5 bases at J; junction bases unmatched: 15. This CDR3 is built from 17 residues. The germline CDR1 and CDR2 sequences are SEHNR and FQNEAQ (reference sequence).

The chain couples TRBV5-1 to TRBJ1-2, with D possibly matching TRBD1 (6 bases). Trimming removed 0 bases at V and 6 bases at J, with 18 bases between. Germline-derived CDR1 and CDR2 are SGHRS and YFSETQ. The CDR3 consists of 16 residues. This CDR3 reads CASSLGSRGGLDGYTF. As DNA, the CDR3 is TGCGCCAGCAGCTTGGGAAGCAGGGGTGGACTAGATGGCTACACCTTC.

In this sample, this clone turned up once. This rearrangement joins TRBV4-1 to TRBJ2-3; 10 bases are a match to TRBD1. Trimming at V came to 3 bases and at J to 15 bases, leaving 9 bases not matched to a gene. Germline V lookup: CDR1 MGHRA, CDR2 YSYEKL. The CDR3 runs to 13 residues. The CDR3 spells CASSQRVGTGEYF. CDR3 in DNA: TGCGCCAGCAGCCAGAGGGTCGGGACAGGGGAATATTTT.

This clone was seen a single time. V and J are TRBV7-6 and TRBJ2-7; unclear D gene. From germline, CDR1 is SGHVS and CDR2 FNYEAQ. Trimming took 6 bases from V and 2 from J, leaving 11 bases between them. The CDR3 sequence is 13 residues long. The CDR3 sequence is CASSPGPAYEQYF. CDR3 in DNA: TGTGCCAGCAGTCCAGGTCCGGCCTACGAGCAGTACTTC.

This clone has a single count. This sequence joins TRBV7-9 and TRBJ2-5; 8 nucleotides line up with TRBD1. V lost 4 bases and J lost 2; bases outside the gene matches: 9. CDR3 size: 16 residues. Germline values: CDR1 SEHNR, CDR2 FQNEAQ (reference sequence). The CDR3 coding sequence is TGTGCCAGCAGCTGGGGGACAGGAACGCTACAAGAGACCCAGTACTTC. Protein product: CASSWGTGTLQETQYF.

This chain links TRBV29-1 with TRBJ1-2; 7 positions match TRBD1. Trimming at V came to 4 bases and at J to 2 bases, leaving 10 bases not matched to a gene. CDR1 SQVTM and CDR2 ANQGSEA come from the germline V gene. The CDR3 consists of 15 residues. CDR3 region: CSVGRVGTVNYGYTF. CDR3 sequence (DNA): TGCAGCGTTGGAAGAGTCGGGACAGTCAACTATGGCTACACCTTC.

The rearrangement links TRBV5-4 to TRBJ1-1, with a weak D call TRBD1 (5 bases). The CDR3 sequence is 15 residues long. V was cut by 4 bases and J by 4 bases, with 17 bases left in between. Germline lookup yields CDR1 SGHNT and CDR2 YYREEE (reference sequence). CDR3 loop: CASSRAGSRGTEAFF. The CDR3 bases are TGTGCCAGCAGCCGCGCCGGTTCTAGGGGCACTGAAGCTTTCTTT.

V and J are TRBV5-1 and TRBJ2-1; 16 positions agree with TRBD2. Germline V lookup: CDR1 SGHRS, CDR2 YFSETQ. This CDR3 comprises 17 residues. J gave up 7 bases and V 3 bases, and 7 bases lay outside the gene matches. For the CDR3, the DNA is TGCGCCAGCAGCTCGGGACTAGCGGGAGGGCCTCGGAATGAGCAGTTCTTC. Protein product: CASSSGLAGGPRNEQFF.